This T cell receptor beta chain came from a study of CD8+ T cells in alopecia areata. Background on the study: Oral tofacitinib (5 to 10 mg twice daily) was administered to treated patients. Tofacitinib therapy took 6 to 18 months; 6 months off drug came after.

CDR3 size: 14 residues. The V gene's germline CDR1 is MNHNY and CDR2 SVGAGI (reference sequence). V was trimmed by 0 bases and J by 7 bases, leaving 10 bases between them. Extracted RNA was reverse transcribed into cDNA, the sequencing template. TCRdb's copy holds only in-frame clones and misses some; the assay was immunoSEQ multiplex PCR. The sample gives some 180,000 clones, roughly half of which show up once; around 10% is in the top ten. The treatment is: oral pan-JAK inhibitor, 5-10 mg twice daily. Broader study findings: The study also sequences resident alphabeta T cells of normal skin in scalp samples. Clonality was higher in lesional than normal scalp, especially in alopecia totalis/universalis.

This clone was seen a few times. What it recognizes is unknown. This sequence joins TRBV6-6 and TRBJ2-1; maybe TRBD1 (6 bases). The sequenced sample was CD8+ T cells sorted from blood, obtained at roughly week 53, from a patient treated with tofacitinib. The receptor was isolated from a human donor with alopecia areata. Here the CDR3 DNA reads TGTGCCAGCAGTTACTCAGCAGGGGCTAATGAGCAGTTCTTC. Translating it yields CASSYSAGANEQFF.